Following are 17 T cell receptor beta chains from one sample sequenced in a study of cytomegalovirus exposure and HLA in healthy donors. Clones were read by immunoSEQ multiplex PCR, and TCRdb kept only the in-frame ones, dropping some. The table shows 200,000 to 250,000 clones, with approximately 88% occurring only once. The sequencing input was PBMCs. These receptor sequences come from a woman in her 30s in good health and CMV-seropositive.

On this clone: One junction end does not reproduce the germline sequence, and a read error may be involved. The V and J genes are TRBV7-7 and TRBJ2-7; D not resolved. The CDR3 is 13 amino acids. Germline CDR1 is SSHAT and CDR2 is FNYEAQ (reference sequence). The CDR3: CASSLEDGYEQYF. For the CDR3, the DNA is TGTGCTAGCAGCTTAGAGGACGGCTACGAGCAGTACTTC. Looking up the rest from reference TRBV7-7 and TRBJ2-7 gives the full variable domain: GAGVSQSPRYKVTKRGQDVTLRCDPISSHATLYWYQQALGQGPEFLTYFNYEAQPDKSGLPSDRFSAERPEGSISTLTIQRTEQRDSAMYRCASSLEDGYEQYFGPGTRLTVT.

The chain employs TRBV6-5 and TRBJ1-1; unclear D gene. The CDR3 sequence is 13 residues long. Trimming took 5 bases from V and 4 from J, leaving 11 bases between them. Germline V gene data show CDR1 as MNHEY and CDR2 as SVGAGI. CDR3 DNA sequence: TGTGCCAGCAGTAGTAGCAGCGGCACTGAAGCTTTCTTT. Translating it yields CASSSSSGTEAFF.

The V gene is TRBV5-1, the J gene TRBJ2-3, with TRBD1 matching over 10 bases. The V gene end was trimmed by 4 bases and the J gene end by 14 bases; junction bases not matched to a gene: 10. Germline CDR1 reads SGHRS; CDR2 reads YFSETQ. CDR3 length equals 13 residues. The CDR3 coding sequence is TGCGCCAGCAGCCTCTACGGGACAGGGGCGTCGTATTTT. Translated: CASSLYGTGASYF. Drawing the rest from reference TRBV5-1 and TRBJ2-3, the complete variable domain is KAGVTQTPRYLIKTRGQQVTLSCSPISGHRSVSWYQQTPGQGLQFLFEYFSETQRNKGNFPGRFSGRQFSNSRSEMNVSTLELGDSALYLCASSLYGTGASYFGPGTRLTVL.

J is TRBJ2-7 and V is TRBV11-2; no reliable D call. The CDR3 sequence is 12 residues long. V lost 5 bases to trimming and J lost 0 bases, with 5 bases between them. Looked up from germline, CDR1 is SGHAT and CDR2 is FQNNGV. CDR3 in DNA: TGTGCCAGCAGCCTTACCTCCTACGAGCAGTACTTC. Residues: CASSLTSYEQYF.

This clone was detected only once. The chain joins TRBV6-5 to TRBJ2-7, with 8 bases fitting TRBD2. This CDR3 region has 15 residues. The germline CDR1 and CDR2 sequences are MNHEY and SVGAGI. V shed 4 bases and J 4 bases; nucleotides not matched to a gene: 9. CDR3 in amino acids: CASSLEREYYYEQYF. DNA for the CDR3: TGTGCCAGCAGTTTAGAGCGGGAGTATTATTACGAGCAGTACTTC.

The V and J genes are TRBV10-1 and TRBJ2-1; TRBD2 matches at 10 bases. The CDR3 covers 16 residues. The V segment lost 0 bases and the J segment 3 bases; nucleotides outside the gene matches: 2. Per the germline V gene, CDR1 is WNHNN and CDR2 is SYGVQD (reference sequence). Written as DNA, the CDR3 is TGCGCCAGCAGTGAGTCTTGGACTAGCGGCTACAATGAGCAGTTCTTC. As protein: CASSESWTSGYNEQFF.

The V gene is TRBV30, the J gene TRBJ1-2; D might be TRBD1 (6 bases). CDR1 and CDR2 (germline): GTSNPN, SVGIG (reference sequence). The length of the CDR3 is 13 residues. V was trimmed by 1 base and J by 8 bases, leaving 14 bases between them. The CDR3, as DNA: TGTGCCTGGAGTGGGGGGCGAGGGATAGGCTACACCTTC. Protein: CAWSGGRGIGYTF.

This rearrangement joins TRBV10-3 to TRBJ1-2; tentative D call: TRBD1 (5 bases). V lost 7 bases, J lost 5 bases, and 17 bases lay in between. The length of the CDR3 is 14 residues. CDR1 and CDR2 (germline): ENHRY, SYGVKD. DNA of the CDR3: TGTGCCATCAACGTTGGGGGTACAGGTTATGGCTACACCTTC. Protein product: CAINVGGTGYGYTF.

This clone came up once. The rearrangement uses TRBV18 and TRBJ2-1; 7 bases line up with TRBD1. The CDR3 runs to 13 residues. Germline trimming cut 1 base from V and 8 bases from J; bases unmatched to any gene: 2. From germline, CDR1 is KGHSH and CDR2 LQKENI. The CDR3 reads CASSPQGAHEQFF. As DNA, the CDR3 is TGTGCCAGCTCACCACAGGGGGCGCATGAGCAGTTCTTC.

The chain uses TRBV5-1 and TRBJ2-3, with D perhaps matching TRBD1 (6 bases). This CDR3 contains 15 residues. Germline CDR1 reads SGHRS; CDR2 reads YFSETQ. Trimming took 3 bases from V and 0 from J, leaving 11 bases between them. The CDR3 bases are TGCGCCAGCAGCTCCGGACAGACTAGCACAGATACGCAGTATTTT. Translation gives CASSSGQTSTDTQYF.

The chain is built from TRBV11-2 and TRBJ2-2; D is uncertain. The germline V gene has CDR1 SGHAT and CDR2 FQNNGV. The CDR3 runs 16 residues. Trimming shortened V by 5 bases and J by 2 bases, and 15 bases separated the two germline ends. CDR3 region: CASSPSRLTNTGELFF. The CDR3 nucleotides read TGTGCCAGCAGCCCGAGTAGGCTAACCAACACCGGGGAGCTGTTTTTT.

The CDR3 loop reads CASSLGTAISTDTQYF. CDR3 in DNA: TGTGCCAGCAGCTTAGGAACGGCGATTTCCACAGATACGCAGTATTTT. This chain links TRBV7-2 with TRBJ2-3; the D is unclear. Germline values: CDR1 SGHTA, CDR2 FQGNSA. The CDR3 contains 16 residues. The V gene lost 1 base and the J gene lost 2 bases, with 13 bases spanning the gap. Full variable domain (remainder filled in from reference TRBV7-2 and TRBJ2-3): GAGVSQSPSNKVTEKGKDVELRCDPISGHTALYWYRQSLGQGLEFLIYFQGNSAPDKSGLPSDRFSAERTGGSVSTLTIQRTQQEDSAVYLCASSLGTAISTDTQYFGPGTRLTVL.

The V gene is TRBV6-1, the J gene TRBJ2-3, with a possible D match to TRBD2 (5 bases). Deletions cut 8 bases from V and 2 bases from J, with 14 bases between. The CDR3 is 14 amino acids. CDR1 is MNHNS and CDR2 is SASEGT in the germline V gene. The CDR3 coding sequence is TGTGCCAGCCGGGTCGGGGATCCCACAGATACGCAGTATTTT. It is translated as CASRVGDPTDTQYF.

The genes are TRBV2 and TRBJ2-1; a weak D match, TRBD2 (5 bases). Trimming left V 6 bases short and J 9 bases short, with 15 bases between. The CDR3 runs 13 residues. Germline V gives CDR1 SNHLY, CDR2 FYNNEI. This CDR3 reads CASSLRISGEQFF. The CDR3 DNA reads TGTGCCAGCAGCCTAAGAATCAGCGGTGAGCAGTTCTTC.

This clone appeared a single time. The CDR3 is CASSLGSADNQPQHF. As DNA, the CDR3 is TGTGCCAGCAGCTTAGGGTCGGCAGACAATCAGCCCCAGCATTTT. The chain combines TRBV7-9 with TRBJ1-5; D is uncertain. Germline V CDR1 and CDR2: SEHNR, FQNEAQ (reference sequence). Trimming left V 1 base short and J 3 bases short, with 10 bases between. This CDR3 has 15 amino acids.

This rearrangement joins TRBV6-5 to TRBJ1-1; D ambiguous. There are 13 residues in the CDR3. V lost 7 bases and J 2 bases, leaving 11 bases between the germline ends. CDR1 MNHEY and CDR2 SVGAGI come from the germline V gene. CDR3 DNA sequence: TGTGCCAGCACAAGGACGGGCAACACTGAAGCTTTCTTT. It yields the protein CASTRTGNTEAFF.

The chain joins TRBV6-5 to TRBJ1-2; weak D call: TRBD1 (5 bases). The V gene's germline CDR1 is MNHEY and CDR2 SVGAGI. This CDR3 contains 15 residues. V was cut by 6 bases and J by 0 bases, with 14 bases left in between. The CDR3 spells CASSLGRGPNYGYTF. For the CDR3, the DNA is TGTGCCAGCAGCCTGGGAAGGGGCCCTAACTATGGCTACACCTTC.